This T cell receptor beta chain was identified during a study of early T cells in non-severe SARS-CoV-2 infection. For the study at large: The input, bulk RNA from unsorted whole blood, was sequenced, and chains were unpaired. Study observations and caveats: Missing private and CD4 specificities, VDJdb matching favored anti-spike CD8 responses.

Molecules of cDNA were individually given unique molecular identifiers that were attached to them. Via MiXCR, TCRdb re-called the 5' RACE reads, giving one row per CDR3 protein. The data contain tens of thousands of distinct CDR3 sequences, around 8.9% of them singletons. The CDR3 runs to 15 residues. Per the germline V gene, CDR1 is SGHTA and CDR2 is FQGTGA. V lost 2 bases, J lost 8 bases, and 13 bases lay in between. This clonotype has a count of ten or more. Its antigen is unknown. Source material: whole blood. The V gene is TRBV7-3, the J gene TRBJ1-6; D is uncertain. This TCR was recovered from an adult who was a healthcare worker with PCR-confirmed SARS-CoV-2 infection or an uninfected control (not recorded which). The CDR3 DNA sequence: TGTGCCAGCAGCTTATTAGCTGGGAGGGATTCACCCCTCCACTTT. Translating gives CASSLLAGRDSPLHF. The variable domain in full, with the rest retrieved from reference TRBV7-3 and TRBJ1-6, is GAGVSQTPSNKVTEKGKYVELRCDPISGHTALYWYRQSLGQGPEFLIYFQGTGAADDSGLPNDRFFAVRPEGSVSTLKIQRTERGDSAVYLCASSLLAGRDSPLHFGNGTRLTVT.